This entry describes one T cell receptor beta chain. Its antigen is undetermined. Each molecule of TCR cDNA was tagged with one unique molecular identifier. TCRdb re-called the 5' RACE reads with MiXCR, one entry per CDR3 protein. The sample comprises some 37,000 distinct CDR3 sequences, approximately 7.5% of which are singletons, and 25% to 30% rests with the top ten. The data stem from a study of spatial heterogeneity in lung cancer. Study as a whole: Compared with alpha-chain sequences, beta-chain sequences were consistently detected in greater numbers.

V dropped 3 bases and J dropped 4 bases, with 16 bases sitting between them. The CDR3 consists of 15 residues. Germline V gene sequence: CDR1 KGHSH, CDR2 LQKENI. Notes on the study in general: Ubiquitous, expanded tumor-derived TCRs were more frequently observed in blood at resection than at follow-up.

Time point meaning: sample taken at primary tumor resection. Whole RNA came from tumor, nontumor lung or frozen PBMC and was sequenced without being sorted. Donation came from over 60 patients with untreated early-stage non-small cell lung cancer. This sequence joins TRBV18 and TRBJ2-7, with a tentative D call TRBD2 (7 bases). The clonotype originates from a male donor with early-stage non-small cell lung cancer. The specimen comprised PBMCs, sampled at surgery. The CDR3 sequence: CASSPSGTLTYEQYF. The CDR3 DNA reads as TGTGCCAGCTCACCGAGCGGGACACTAACTTACGAGCAGTACTTC.